The clone carrying this TCR beta chain was counted once. The antigen is not known. With 6 bases clipped from V and 6 bases from J, the junction kept 13 bases outside the gene matches. CDR3 length: 17 residues. Per the germline V gene, CDR1 is SGHRS and CDR2 is YFSETQ. The data are from a study of cytomegalovirus exposure and HLA in healthy donors. Regarding the study as a whole: Many donors shared some public TCRs, even though most TCR sequences were rare. The listing of about 150 TCR beta chains classed them as cytomegalovirus-associated.

Method: immunoSEQ multiplex PCR; TCRdb's copy keeps in-frame clones and lacks some. Here the sample spans 60,000 to 65,000 clones, less than 96% being singletons. This receptor was taken from a young woman in good health and CMV-seronegative. The genes are TRBV5-1 and TRBJ2-1, with TRBD2 matching over 12 bases. Input material: PBMCs. The CDR3 DNA reads as TGCGCCAGCACAGCAAGACCCCTAGCGGGAGGGCTCAATGAGCAGTTCTTC. Its protein is CASTARPLAGGLNEQFF.